What follows is one T cell receptor beta chain and its context. This entry is derived from a study of blood T cell repertoires in COVID-19. Study at large: From the United States, Italy and Spain came samples of acute and convalescent COVID-19.

TCRdb keeps only in-frame clones here, not all; method: immunoSEQ multiplex PCR. Among hundreds of thousands of clones listed, about 89% were seen once. CDR3 size: 12 residues. Germline values: CDR1 SGHKS, CDR2 YYEKEE (reference sequence). V lost 2 bases and J lost 7; bases outside the gene matches: 3. This sequence joins TRBV5-5 and TRBJ2-7, with TRBD1 matching 7 bases. Material: peripheral blood. The clonotype originates from a woman aged 55-70 years who had recovered from COVID-19. The CDR3 reads CASSFGTEEQYF. CDR3 coding DNA: TGTGCCAGCAGCTTCGGGACAGAAGAGCAGTACTTC.